Shown below are 27 T cell receptor beta chains from a single sample sequenced in a study of technical replicates of blood from several donors (dated by TCRdb to the late 2010s). The library was prepared using the immunoSEQ multiplex PCR assay. This is the immuneACCESS table as TCRdb keeps it, with only in-frame sequences that have V and J called. A part of the clones is gone; compared with another copy, unresolved V genes explain less than half, and the rest is unexplained. The table for this sample lists 91,000 or so clones; 85% to 95% of them were counted only once. The ten largest clones capture less than 0.4% of the sample. Sequencing was performed on T cells isolated from PBMCs. The receptors were sampled from a human donor in good health.

The rearrangement joins TRBV4-2 to TRBJ2-7; D may be TRBD1 (5 bases). V lost 0 bases and J lost 3, with 12 bases in between. The germline CDR1 and CDR2 sequences are LGHNA and YNFKEQ. This CDR3 is built from 15 residues. CDR3 residues: CASSQDRQGGYEQYF. In nucleotides, the CDR3 is TGTGCCAGCAGCCAAGATAGGCAGGGCGGCTACGAGCAGTACTTC.

The chain links TRBV4-2 to TRBJ2-7, with D maybe TRBD2 (6 bases). Trimming left V 1 base short and J 2 bases short, with 12 bases between. In germline, CDR1 is LGHNA, CDR2 YNFKEQ. The CDR3 is 15 residues long. CDR3 amino acids: CASSQGGGSTYEQYF. CDR3 DNA sequence: TGTGCCAGCAGCCAAGGGGGAGGAAGCACCTACGAGCAGTACTTC.

V and J are TRBV30 and TRBJ1-3; TRBD1 matches at 7 bases. Unmatched junction bases numbered 5, after V lost 7 bases and J lost 2 bases. The germline CDR1 and CDR2 sequences are GTSNPN and SVGIG (reference sequence). This CDR3 comprises 13 residues. CDR3 coding DNA: TGTGCCTTCGACAGGGTAACTGGAAACACCATATATTTT. Translating it yields CAFDRVTGNTIYF. The variable domain in full, completed from reference TRBV30 and TRBJ1-3, reads SQTIHQWPATLVQPVGSPLSLECTVEGTSNPNLYWYRQAAGRGLQLLFYSVGIGQISSEVPQNLSASRPQDRQFILSSKKLLLSDSGFYLCAFDRVTGNTIYFGEGSWLTVV.

The V gene is TRBV5-1, the J gene TRBJ2-3; 13 bases are shared with TRBD2. The CDR3 sequence is 17 residues long. V lost 4 bases and J lost 4; bases outside the gene matches: 9. CDR1 and CDR2 (germline): SGHRS, YFSETQ. The CDR3, as DNA: TGCGCCAGCAGCCCTGGACTAGCGGGAGACTTTGCAGATACGCAGTATTTT. Translation: CASSPGLAGDFADTQYF. Variable domain in full (rest from reference TRBV5-1 and TRBJ2-3): KAGVTQTPRYLIKTRGQQVTLSCSPISGHRSVSWYQQTPGQGLQFLFEYFSETQRNKGNFPGRFSGRQFSNSRSEMNVSTLELGDSALYLCASSPGLAGDFADTQYFGPGTRLTVL.

This rearrangement joins TRBV4-1 to TRBJ2-7, with D maybe TRBD2 (6 bases). CDR1 and CDR2 (germline): MGHRA, YSYEKL. This CDR3 has 16 residues. V gave up 4 bases and J gave up 3 bases, with 19 bases separating them. The CDR3 sequence is CASSLSILGEDYEQYF. In DNA, the CDR3 is TGCGCCAGCAGCCTCTCCATATTAGGGGAGGACTACGAGCAGTACTTC.

V gene TRBV7-2 combines with J gene TRBJ2-7; 11 positions agree with TRBD1. J lost 1 base, V lost 7 bases, and 3 bases had no gene match. From germline, CDR1 is SGHTA and CDR2 FQGNSA. The CDR3 is 14 amino acids. CDR3 DNA sequence: TGTGCCAGCATCGGACAGGGGGCTTCCTACGAGCAGTACTTC. Protein: CASIGQGASYEQYF.

V is TRBV6-1 and J is TRBJ1-2; the D is unclear. The V and J ends lost 5 bases and 2 bases respectively, with 9 bases between them. The CDR3 is 13 residues long. Per the germline V gene, CDR1 is MNHNS and CDR2 is SASEGT. CDR3 DNA sequence: TGTGCCAGCAGTAGAGGAGGCAACTATGGCTACACCTTC. It codes for CASSRGGNYGYTF.

This chain links TRBV6-4 with TRBJ2-3; D perhaps matches TRBD2 (6 bases). The germline CDR1 and CDR2 sequences are MRHNA and SNTAGT. The CDR3 is 14 amino acids. V was cut by 4 bases and J by 0 bases, with 8 bases left in between. The CDR3 DNA reads as TGTGCCAGCAGTGCCGGGACTAGCACAGATACGCAGTATTTT. This translates into CASSAGTSTDTQYF.

The chain links TRBV15 to TRBJ2-7; D is ambiguous. Germline lookup yields CDR1 LNHNV and CDR2 YYDKDF (reference sequence). This CDR3 is 16 amino acids long. The V end lost 1 base, the J end lost 1 base, and 14 bases lay between the germline ends. Written as DNA, the CDR3 is TGTGCCACCAGCAGAGGTGTAAGGCGGCCTTCCTACGAGCAGTACTTC. It codes for CATSRGVRRPSYEQYF.

V usage is TRBV2 and J usage is TRBJ2-1, with D perhaps TRBD1 (6 bases). Trimming cost V 6 bases and J 0 bases, with 15 bases left between them. Germline assignment: CDR1 SNHLY and CDR2 FYNNEI. The CDR3 runs 16 residues. CDR3 sequence (DNA): TGTGCCAGCAGCGAGAGGGGGTTAAGCTCCTACAATGAGCAGTTCTTC. Protein product: CASSERGLSSYNEQFF.

This chain links TRBV15 with TRBJ1-2; no clear D gene. Trimming pared 7 bases from V and 3 bases from J, leaving 12 bases between. The CDR3 extends over 13 amino acids. CDR1 and CDR2 (germline): LNHNV, YYDKDF (reference sequence). CDR3 coding DNA: TGTGCCACCACCAGCTCCATAGACTATGGCTACACCTTC. It is translated as CATTSSIDYGYTF.

The chain uses TRBV30 and TRBJ1-2, with TRBD1 matching over 9 bases. With 0 bases clipped from V and 8 bases from J, the junction kept 4 bases outside the gene matches. Germline values: CDR1 GTSNPN, CDR2 SVGIG (reference sequence). The CDR3 covers 13 residues. The CDR3 sequence: CAWSVQGAQGYTF. CDR3 coding DNA: TGTGCCTGGAGTGTACAGGGGGCGCAGGGCTACACCTTC.

In its sample, this clone was seen once. The chain has TRBV4-3 and TRBJ2-1; D is possibly TRBD2 (7 bases). V was pared by 1 base and J by 9 bases, with 22 bases between. This CDR3 spans 17 amino acids. Germline V lookup: CDR1 LGHNA, CDR2 YSLEER. Written as DNA, the CDR3 is TGCGCCAGCAGCCAAGTTTTTCTTCTAGCGGAGGGGGGTGAGCAGTTCTTC. This codes for CASSQVFLLAEGGEQFF.

This sequence joins TRBV2 and TRBJ2-7; 7 bases agree with TRBD1. The V gene end was trimmed by 0 bases and the J gene end by 6 bases; junction bases not matched to a gene: 11. CDR3 length: 16 residues. CDR1 and CDR2 (germline): SNHLY, FYNNEI. The CDR3 nucleotides are TGTGCCAGCAGTGAAGCGAGGGGGACAGTACGAGGCGAGCAGTACTTC. Residues: CASSEARGTVRGEQYF. Combining the CDR3 with reference TRBV2 and TRBJ2-7 gives the whole variable domain EPEVTQTPSHQVTQMGQEVILRCVPISNHLYFYWYRQILGQKVEFLVSFYNNEISEKSEIFDDQFSVERPDGSNFTLKIRSTKLEDSAMYFCASSEARGTVRGEQYFGPGTRLTVT.

This chain connects TRBV30 to TRBJ2-7; possibly TRBD1 for D (6 bases). The CDR3 sequence is 13 residues long. CDR1 is GTSNPN and CDR2 is SVGIG in the germline V gene (reference sequence). The ends were cut back, 0 bases at V and 4 bases at J, with 10 bases in the middle. The CDR3 DNA reads TGTGCCTGGAGTGTTGACAGGTATTACGAGCAGTACTTC. Translated: CAWSVDRYYEQYF. Full variable domain (rest looked up from reference TRBV30 and TRBJ2-7): SQTIHQWPATLVQPVGSPLSLECTVEGTSNPNLYWYRQAAGRGLQLLFYSVGIGQISSEVPQNLSASRPQDRQFILSSKKLLLSDSGFYLCAWSVDRYYEQYFGPGTRLTVT.

The chain joins TRBV2 to TRBJ2-1, with 13 bases matching TRBD2. The J segment lost 1 base and the V segment lost 7 bases, leaving 7 bases of the junction unmatched. The CDR3 has 17 residues. Germline V CDR1 and CDR2: SNHLY, FYNNEI. CDR3 bases: TGTGCCAGCAAGGGGACTAGCGGGGCATTTTCCTACAATGAGCAGTTCTTC. It specifies CASKGTSGAFSYNEQFF.

The chain employs TRBV2 and TRBJ1-2; D possibly corresponds to TRBD1 (6 bases). This CDR3 comprises 11 residues. V shed 6 bases and J shed 7 bases, with 9 bases lying between them. The germline CDR1 and CDR2 sequences are SNHLY and FYNNEI. CDR3: CASRGGAGYTF. DNA for the CDR3: TGTGCCAGCAGGGGGGGGGCTGGCTACACCTTC.

V usage is TRBV25-1 and J usage is TRBJ1-1; D ambiguous. This CDR3 has 15 residues. Trimming stripped 7 bases from V and 0 bases from J, with 15 bases between. Germline-derived CDR1 and CDR2 are MGHDK and SYGVNS. DNA of the CDR3: TGTGCCAGCATTCCAACTCAGGTATTGAACACTGAAGCTTTCTTT. Its translation: CASIPTQVLNTEAFF.

The CDR3, as DNA: TGTGCCTGGGTTACAAGTTTGGGGGAGCTGTTTTTT. It is translated as CAWVTSLGELFF. The chain uses TRBV30 and TRBJ2-2; no reliable D call. Between the trimmed V and J ends, which lost 5 bases and 8 bases, there was a span of 12 bases. The CDR3 is 12 residues long. CDR1 GTSNPN and CDR2 SVGIG come from the germline V gene (reference sequence). Full variable domain (remainder filled in from reference TRBV30 and TRBJ2-2): SQTIHQWPATLVQPVGSPLSLECTVEGTSNPNLYWYRQAAGRGLQLLFYSVGIGQISSEVPQNLSASRPQDRQFILSSKKLLLSDSGFYLCAWVTSLGELFFGEGSRLTVL.

The V gene is TRBV5-1, the J gene TRBJ2-7; 9 bases fit TRBD1. Trimming removed 2 bases from V and 4 bases from J; junction bases left unmatched: 4. Germline assignment: CDR1 SGHRS and CDR2 YFSETQ. The CDR3 runs 14 residues. The CDR3 here is CASSLPGTGYEQYF. CDR3 sequence (DNA): TGCGCCAGCAGCTTACCAGGGACAGGGTACGAGCAGTACTTC.

This chain connects TRBV5-1 to TRBJ1-1; no reliable D call. The germline CDR1 and CDR2 sequences are SGHRS and YFSETQ. V lost 4 bases, J lost 4 bases, and 14 bases lay in between. The CDR3 has 14 amino acids. The chain's CDR3 is CASSGREGTTEAFF. The CDR3 bases are TGCGCCAGCAGCGGGAGGGAGGGTACCACTGAAGCTTTCTTT.

The chain uses TRBV10-3 and TRBJ1-2, with TRBD1 matching over 12 bases. This CDR3 contains 15 residues. V shed 6 bases, J shed 6 bases, and the junction held 8 bases outside the gene matches. Germline V gene lookup returns CDR1 ENHRY and CDR2 SYGVKD. The CDR3 sequence is CAIRPVGQGAHGYTF. The CDR3 DNA reads TGTGCCATCAGGCCCGTGGGACAGGGGGCGCATGGCTACACCTTC.

This clone has a handful of counts. V is TRBV5-1 and J is TRBJ2-1; tentatively, D is TRBD1 (5 bases). The CDR3 totals 14 residues. Trimming stripped 6 bases from V and 0 bases from J, with 10 bases between. CDR1 and CDR2 (germline): SGHRS, YFSETQ. The CDR3 region has the DNA TGCGCCAGCACCCGGACAAACTCCTACAATGAGCAGTTCTTC. Its protein product is CASTRTNSYNEQFF.

V gene TRBV11-3 combines with J gene TRBJ1-1; 9 bases are shared with TRBD1. After removal of 5 bases from V and 4 bases from J, the junction contained 8 bases not matched to a gene. CDR1 and CDR2 from the germline V gene are SGHNT and YENEEA. CDR3 length: 15 residues. The CDR3 DNA sequence: TGTGCCAGCAGCCAGCGGGACAGGGTTGGCACTGAAGCTTTCTTT. Translating gives CASSQRDRVGTEAFF.

The rearrangement uses TRBV4-1 and TRBJ1-5; TRBD1 might be the D (5 bases). Trimming shortened V by 3 bases and J by 8 bases, and 14 bases separated the two germline ends. CDR3 length: 14 residues. In germline, CDR1 is MGHRA, CDR2 YSYEKL. The CDR3, as DNA: TGCGCCAGCAGCCACGGGGGAGGAGAAAAGCCCCAGCATTTT. The encoded protein is CASSHGGGEKPQHF.

In its sample, this clone was seen a few times. This chain uses TRBV9 with TRBJ1-1, with 11 bases aligning to TRBD1. V lost 4 bases to trimming and J lost 6 bases; unmatched junction nucleotides: 8. The CDR3 runs 15 residues. Germline CDR1 is SGDLS and CDR2 is YYNGEE. This CDR3 reads CASSPRTGGDSEAFF. The CDR3, as DNA: TGTGCCAGCAGCCCCCGGACAGGGGGCGATTCTGAAGCTTTCTTT.

The chain recombines TRBV18 with TRBJ2-1; D perhaps matches TRBD1 (6 bases). The germline V and J ends were trimmed by 5 bases and 4 bases, with 21 bases remaining between them. The CDR3 runs to 17 residues. Per the germline V gene, CDR1 is KGHSH and CDR2 is LQKENI. CDR3 DNA: TGTGCCAGCTCAGTCGGTACCAGGGGCACCGGGTACAATGAGCAGTTCTTC. This codes for CASSVGTRGTGYNEQFF.